A single sample is the source of the 13 T cell receptor beta chains below, sequenced in a study of blood T cell repertoires in COVID-19 (TCRdb year 2020). The library was prepared using the immunoSEQ multiplex PCR assay. Sourced from immuneACCESS, this table was stored by TCRdb with only in-frame sequences that have V and J called. A share of the clones is absent; for the studies checked, an unresolved V gene accounts for under half, and the remainder has no known explanation. The sample data list 150,000 to 200,000 clones, and 65% to 90% of these were observed just once. Clones ranked in the top ten supply approximately 8% of the sample. The source material was peripheral blood. The receptors were sampled from a man aged 55 to 69 with acute or convalescent COVID-19.

This clone occurred a few times. The rearrangement uses TRBV12-3 or TRBV12-4 and TRBJ2-7; TRBD1 matches 7 bases. This CDR3 region has 13 residues. Trimming at V came to 6 bases and at J to 1 base, leaving 3 bases not matched to a gene. CDR3 sequence reads: CASRWGQSYEQYF. CDR3 bases: TGTGCCAGCAGATGGGGACAGTCCTACGAGCAGTACTTC.

In this sample, this clone turned up a few times. V is TRBV6-2 or TRBV6-3 and J is TRBJ1-2; D not resolved. This CDR3 spans 14 amino acids. The V gene lost 2 bases and the J gene lost 4 bases, with 11 bases spanning the gap. Looked up from germline, CDR1 is MNHEY and CDR2 is SVGEGT. CDR3 bases: TGTGCCAGCAGTTACGCCGCGGGCGGCTATGGCTACACCTTC. The encoded protein is CASSYAAGGYGYTF.

CDR3 nucleotide sequence: TGTGCCAGCAGTCTCGGACAGGGGTCCCGCGAGCAGTACTTC. Protein product: CASSLGQGSREQYF. The V call is TRBV27, the J call TRBJ2-7, with 9 bases aligning to TRBD1. Germline V CDR1 and CDR2: MNHEY, SMNVEV (reference sequence). J was trimmed by 6 bases and V by 5 bases; bases with no gene match: 8. This CDR3 spans 14 amino acids.

This clone was found a few times. This chain links TRBV2 with TRBJ2-7; 11 nucleotides line up with TRBD2. This CDR3 spans 17 amino acids. The V segment lost 6 bases and the J segment 4 bases; nucleotides outside the gene matches: 14. The V gene's germline CDR1 is SNHLY and CDR2 FYNNEI. In nucleotides, the CDR3 is TGTGCCAGCAGGGCAAAAGGGATAGCGGGAGGGCCGTACGAGCAGTACTTC. This translates into CASRAKGIAGGPYEQYF. The full variable domain, its missing parts supplied by reference TRBV2 and TRBJ2-7, is EPEVTQTPSHQVTQMGQEVILRCVPISNHLYFYWYRQILGQKVEFLVSFYNNEISEKSEIFDDQFSVERPDGSNFTLKIRSTKLEDSAMYFCASRAKGIAGGPYEQYFGPGTRLTVT.

The chain employs TRBV30 and TRBJ1-5, with 7 bases aligning to TRBD1. This CDR3 is built from 16 residues. Germline lookup yields CDR1 GTSNPN and CDR2 SVGIG (reference sequence). V lost 3 bases, J lost 4 bases, and 12 bases stayed unmatched. CDR3 residues: CAWSIGSTGLNQPQHF. CDR3 sequence (DNA): TGTGCCTGGAGCATCGGATCGACAGGGTTGAATCAGCCCCAGCATTTT. The full variable domain, completed using reference TRBV30 and TRBJ1-5, is SQTIHQWPATLVQPVGSPLSLECTVEGTSNPNLYWYRQAAGRGLQLLFYSVGIGQISSEVPQNLSASRPQDRQFILSSKKLLLSDSGFYLCAWSIGSTGLNQPQHFGDGTRLSIL.

This chain joins TRBV18 and TRBJ2-1; possible D gene TRBD1, 6 bases. The CDR3 has 13 amino acids. Germline V gene sequence: CDR1 KGHSH, CDR2 LQKENI. V lost 4 bases, J lost 5 bases, and 9 bases lay in between. CDR3 residues: CASSRNRDNEQFF. CDR3 sequence (DNA): TGTGCCAGCTCACGAAACAGGGACAATGAGCAGTTCTTC.

V and J are TRBV10-2 and TRBJ1-1, with D perhaps TRBD1 (5 bases). The CDR3 covers 15 residues. Germline CDR1 is WSHSY and CDR2 is SAAADI. Trimming removed 6 bases at V and 1 base at J, with 15 bases between. CDR3 sequence reads: CASRTEWGGNTEAFF. The DNA for the CDR3 is TGCGCCAGCAGAACTGAGTGGGGCGGGAACACTGAAGCTTTCTTT.

The CDR3 sequence: CASGEGGYGYTF. The CDR3 nucleotides read TGTGCCAGCGGGGAGGGAGGGTATGGCTACACCTTC. The rearrangement links TRBV6-5 to TRBJ1-2; D unclear. The CDR3 length is 12 residues. Deletions cut 8 bases from V and 5 bases from J, with 12 bases between. Germline loops: CDR1 MNHEY, CDR2 SVGAGI.

The gene calls are TRBV12-3 or TRBV12-4 and TRBJ1-1; tentative D call: TRBD1 (6 bases). The CDR3 has 12 amino acids. V gave up 6 bases and J gave up 4 bases, with 9 bases separating them. The CDR3 DNA follows: TGTGCCAGCAGCCAGACAGGCACTGAAGCTTTCTTT. This sequence encodes CASSQTGTEAFF.

The chain carries TRBV2 and TRBJ2-2; 9 bases agree with TRBD1. Germline trimming cut 0 bases from V and 8 bases from J; bases unmatched to any gene: 10. Germline values: CDR1 SNHLY, CDR2 FYNNEI. The CDR3 covers 17 residues. CDR3 DNA sequence: TGTGCCAGCAGTGAAGCCTCTACAGGGGGCCGGCCAGGGGAGCTGTTTTTT. It translates to CASSEASTGGRPGELFF.

The chain uses TRBV18 and TRBJ1-1; TRBD1 aligns across 12 bases. The J segment lost 1 base and the V segment lost 7 bases, leaving 7 bases of the junction unmatched. Per the germline V gene, CDR1 is KGHSH and CDR2 is LQKENI. CDR3 length equals 16 residues. In DNA form, the CDR3 reads TGTGCCAGCTTGACCGGGACAGGGGGCAGGAACACTGAAGCTTTCTTT. Translating it yields CASLTGTGGRNTEAFF.

The chain employs TRBV28 and TRBJ2-7; D might be TRBD1 (6 bases). Germline V CDR1 and CDR2: MDHEN, SYDVKM. The CDR3 spans 14 residues. V was pared by 6 bases and J by 3 bases, with 15 bases between. The CDR3 loop is CASSGTPRGYEQYF. The CDR3 DNA is TGTGCCAGCAGCGGGACACCAAGGGGCTACGAGCAGTACTTC.

V and J are TRBV2 and TRBJ2-3, with a tentative D call TRBD2 (6 bases). This CDR3 region has 15 residues. The germline CDR1 and CDR2 sequences are SNHLY and FYNNEI. Trimming cost V 4 bases and J 0 bases, with 11 bases left between them. CDR3 in DNA: TGTGCCAGCAGTGTAGTTAGCGGAAGCACAGATACGCAGTATTTT. This gives the protein CASSVVSGSTDTQYF.